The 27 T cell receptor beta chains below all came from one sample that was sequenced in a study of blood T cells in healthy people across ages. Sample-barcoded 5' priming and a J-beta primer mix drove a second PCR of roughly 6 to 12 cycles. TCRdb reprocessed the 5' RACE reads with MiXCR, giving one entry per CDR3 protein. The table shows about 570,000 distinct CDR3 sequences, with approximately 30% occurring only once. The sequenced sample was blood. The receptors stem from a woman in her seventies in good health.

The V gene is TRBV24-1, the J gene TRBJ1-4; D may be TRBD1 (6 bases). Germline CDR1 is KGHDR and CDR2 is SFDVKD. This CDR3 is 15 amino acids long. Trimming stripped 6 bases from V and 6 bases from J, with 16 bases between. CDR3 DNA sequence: TGTGCCACCAGTCCCGGGGGCGCGCAGGATGAAAAACTGTTTTTT. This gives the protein CATSPGGAQDEKLFF.

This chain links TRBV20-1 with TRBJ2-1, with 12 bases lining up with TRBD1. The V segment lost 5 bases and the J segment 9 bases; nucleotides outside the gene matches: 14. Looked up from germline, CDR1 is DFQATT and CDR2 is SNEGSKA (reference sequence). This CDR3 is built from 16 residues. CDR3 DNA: TGCAGTGCTTCCATTCCGGGACAGGGGGCTAAGGGTGAGCAGTTCTTC. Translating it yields CSASIPGQGAKGEQFF.

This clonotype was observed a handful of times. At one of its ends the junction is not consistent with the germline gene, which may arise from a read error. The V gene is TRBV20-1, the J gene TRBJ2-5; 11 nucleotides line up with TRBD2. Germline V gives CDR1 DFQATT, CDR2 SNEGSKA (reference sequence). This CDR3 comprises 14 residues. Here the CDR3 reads CSARDRLAGSTQCF. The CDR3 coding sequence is TGCAGTGCTAGAGACCGACTAGCGGGGTCGACCCAGTGCTTC.

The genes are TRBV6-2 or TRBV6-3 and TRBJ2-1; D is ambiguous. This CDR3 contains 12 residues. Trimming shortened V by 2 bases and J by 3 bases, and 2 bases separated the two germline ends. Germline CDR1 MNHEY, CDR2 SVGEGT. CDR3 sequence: CASSYGYNEQFF. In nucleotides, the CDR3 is TGTGCCAGCAGTTACGGCTACAATGAGCAGTTCTTC.

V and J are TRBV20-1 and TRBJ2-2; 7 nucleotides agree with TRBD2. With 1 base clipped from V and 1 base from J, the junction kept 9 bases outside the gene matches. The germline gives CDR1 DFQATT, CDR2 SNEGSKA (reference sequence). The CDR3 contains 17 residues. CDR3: CSARGGGSGENTGELFF. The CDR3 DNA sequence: TGCAGTGCTAGAGGCGGTGGGAGCGGGGAGAACACCGGGGAGCTGTTTTTT.

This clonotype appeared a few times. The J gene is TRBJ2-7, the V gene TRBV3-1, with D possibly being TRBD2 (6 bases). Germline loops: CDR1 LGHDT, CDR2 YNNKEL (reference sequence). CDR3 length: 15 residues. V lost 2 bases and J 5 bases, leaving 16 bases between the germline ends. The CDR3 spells CASSQSTSGEDEQYF. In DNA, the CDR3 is TGTGCCAGCAGCCAAAGTACTAGTGGGGAGGACGAGCAGTACTTC.

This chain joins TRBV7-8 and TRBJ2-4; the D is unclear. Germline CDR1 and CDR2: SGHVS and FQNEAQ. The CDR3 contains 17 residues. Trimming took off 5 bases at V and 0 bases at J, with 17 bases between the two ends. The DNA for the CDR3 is TGTGCCAGCAGCCTTGGTACTGTGAGCCTAGCCAAAAACATTCAGTACTTC. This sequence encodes CASSLGTVSLAKNIQYF.

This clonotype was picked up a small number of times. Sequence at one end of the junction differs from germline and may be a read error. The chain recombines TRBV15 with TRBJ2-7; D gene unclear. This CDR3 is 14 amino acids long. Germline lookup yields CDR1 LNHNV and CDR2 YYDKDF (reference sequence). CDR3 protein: CATGMAESSYEQYF. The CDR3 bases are TGCGCCACCGGCATGGCTGAGAGCTCCTACGAGCAGTACTTC.

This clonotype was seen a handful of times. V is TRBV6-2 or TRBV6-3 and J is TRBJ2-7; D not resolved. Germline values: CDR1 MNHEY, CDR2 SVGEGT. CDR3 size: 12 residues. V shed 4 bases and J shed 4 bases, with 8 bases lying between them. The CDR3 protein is CASSSYLYEQYF. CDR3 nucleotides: TGTGCCAGCAGTTCCTATTTGTACGAGCAGTACTTC.

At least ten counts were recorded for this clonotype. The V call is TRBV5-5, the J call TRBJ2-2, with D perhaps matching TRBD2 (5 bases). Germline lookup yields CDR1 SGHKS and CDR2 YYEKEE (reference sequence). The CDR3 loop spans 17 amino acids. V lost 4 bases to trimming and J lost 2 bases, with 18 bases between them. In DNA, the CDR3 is TGTGCCAGCAGCGCGACTCCGGGATCCCGAAACACCGGGGAGCTGTTTTTT. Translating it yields CASSATPGSRNTGELFF.

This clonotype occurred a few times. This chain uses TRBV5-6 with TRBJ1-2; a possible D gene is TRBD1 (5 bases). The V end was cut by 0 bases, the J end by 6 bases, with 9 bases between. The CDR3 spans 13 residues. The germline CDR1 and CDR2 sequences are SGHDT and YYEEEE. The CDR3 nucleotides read TGTGCCAGCAGCTTGGCGGGGGGAGATGGCTACACCTTC. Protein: CASSLAGGDGYTF.

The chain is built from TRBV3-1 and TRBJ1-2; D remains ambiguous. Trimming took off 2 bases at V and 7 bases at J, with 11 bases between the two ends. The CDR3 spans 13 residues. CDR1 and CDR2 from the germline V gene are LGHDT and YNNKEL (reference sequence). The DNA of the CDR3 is TGTGCCAGCAGCCAAAGGGATGCGGTTGGCTACACCTTC. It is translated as CASSQRDAVGYTF.

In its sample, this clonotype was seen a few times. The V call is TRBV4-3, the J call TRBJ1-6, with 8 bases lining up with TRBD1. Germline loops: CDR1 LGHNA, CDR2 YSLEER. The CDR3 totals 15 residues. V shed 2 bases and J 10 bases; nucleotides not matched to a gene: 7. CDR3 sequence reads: CASSQQRQGYSPLHF. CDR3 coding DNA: TGCGCCAGCAGCCAACAAAGACAGGGGTACTCACCCCTCCACTTT.

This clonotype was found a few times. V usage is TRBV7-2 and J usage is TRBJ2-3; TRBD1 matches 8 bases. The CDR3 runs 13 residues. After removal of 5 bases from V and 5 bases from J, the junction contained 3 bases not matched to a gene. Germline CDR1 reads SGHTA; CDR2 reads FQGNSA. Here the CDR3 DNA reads TGTGCCAGCAGCGTCGACAGGGGAGATACGCAGTATTTT. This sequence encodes CASSVDRGDTQYF.

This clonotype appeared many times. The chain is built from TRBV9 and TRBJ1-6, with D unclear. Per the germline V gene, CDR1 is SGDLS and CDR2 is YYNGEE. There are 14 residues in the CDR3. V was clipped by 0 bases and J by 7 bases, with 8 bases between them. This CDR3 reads CASSVAAENSPLHF. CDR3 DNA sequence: TGTGCCAGCAGCGTAGCCGCAGAGAATTCACCCCTCCACTTT.

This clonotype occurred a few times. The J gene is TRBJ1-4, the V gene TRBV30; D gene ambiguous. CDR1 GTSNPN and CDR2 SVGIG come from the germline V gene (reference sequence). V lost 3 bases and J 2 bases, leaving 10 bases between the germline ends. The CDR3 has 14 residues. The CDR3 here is CAWRTAGTNEKLFF. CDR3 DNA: TGTGCCTGGAGAACTGCGGGGACTAATGAAAAACTGTTTTTT.

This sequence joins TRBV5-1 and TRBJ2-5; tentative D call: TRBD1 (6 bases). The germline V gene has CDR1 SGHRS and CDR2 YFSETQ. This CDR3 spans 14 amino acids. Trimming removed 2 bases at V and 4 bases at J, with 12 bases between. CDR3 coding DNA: TGCGCCAGCAGCTTACTCGACAGGCGAGAGACCCAGTACTTC. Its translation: CASSLLDRRETQYF.

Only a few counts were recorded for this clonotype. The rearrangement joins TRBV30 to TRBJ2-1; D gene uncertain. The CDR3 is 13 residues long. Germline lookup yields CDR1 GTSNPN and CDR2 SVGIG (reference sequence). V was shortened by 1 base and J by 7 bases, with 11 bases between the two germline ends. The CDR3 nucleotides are TGTGCCTGGAGTGGACTCACATGGAATGAGCAGTTCTTC. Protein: CAWSGLTWNEQFF.

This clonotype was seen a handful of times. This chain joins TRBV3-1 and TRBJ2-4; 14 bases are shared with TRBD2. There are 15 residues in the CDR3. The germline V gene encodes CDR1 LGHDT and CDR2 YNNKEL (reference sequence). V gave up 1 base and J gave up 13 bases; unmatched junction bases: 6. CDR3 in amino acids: CASSQAGLAGAEQYF. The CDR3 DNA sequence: TGTGCCAGCAGCCAAGCGGGACTAGCGGGGGCGGAACAGTACTTC. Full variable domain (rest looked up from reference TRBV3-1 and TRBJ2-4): DTAVSQTPKYLVTQMGNDKSIKCEQNLGHDTMYWYKQDSKKFLKIMFSYNNKELIINETVPNRFSPKSPDKAHLNLHINSLELGDSAVYFCASSQAGLAGAEQYFGAGTRLSVL.

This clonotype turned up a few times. The chain's CDR3 is CASSFDRGSAYEQYF. The CDR3, as DNA: TGTGCCAGCAGCTTTGACAGGGGTAGCGCGTACGAGCAGTACTTC. The chain couples TRBV7-2 to TRBJ2-7; the match to TRBD1 covers 8 bases. Germline values: CDR1 SGHTA, CDR2 FQGNSA. Losses at the gene ends were 3 bases for V and 4 bases for J; bases not matched to a gene: 8. This CDR3 is 15 amino acids long.

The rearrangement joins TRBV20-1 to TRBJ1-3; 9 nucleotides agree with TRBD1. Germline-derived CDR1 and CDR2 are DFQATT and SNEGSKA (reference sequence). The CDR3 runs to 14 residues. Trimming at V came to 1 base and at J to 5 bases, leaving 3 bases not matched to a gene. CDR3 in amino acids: CSARGGTGRNTIYF. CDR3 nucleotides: TGCAGTGCTAGAGGTGGGACAGGGCGAAACACCATATATTTT.

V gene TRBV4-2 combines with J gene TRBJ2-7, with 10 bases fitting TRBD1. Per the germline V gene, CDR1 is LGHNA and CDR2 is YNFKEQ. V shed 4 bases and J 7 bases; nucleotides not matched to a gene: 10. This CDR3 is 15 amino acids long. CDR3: CASSPTGTGAGEQYF. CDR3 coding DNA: TGTGCCAGCAGCCCTACCGGGACAGGGGCAGGGGAGCAGTACTTC.

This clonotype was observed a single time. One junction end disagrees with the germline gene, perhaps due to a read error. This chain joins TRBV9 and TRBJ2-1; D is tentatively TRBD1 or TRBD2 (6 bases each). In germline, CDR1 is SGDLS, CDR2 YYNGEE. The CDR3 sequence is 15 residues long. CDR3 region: CASSVQGGSYNVQFF. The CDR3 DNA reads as TGTGCCAGCAGCGTTCAAGGGGGGTCCTACAATGTGCAGTTCTTC.

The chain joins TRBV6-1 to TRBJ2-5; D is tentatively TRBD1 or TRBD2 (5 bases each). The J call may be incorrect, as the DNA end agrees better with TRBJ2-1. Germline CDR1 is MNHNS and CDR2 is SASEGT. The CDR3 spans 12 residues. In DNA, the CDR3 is TGTGCCAGCAGTGACTCCGGGACCCAGCAGTTCTTC. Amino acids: CASSDSGTQQFF.

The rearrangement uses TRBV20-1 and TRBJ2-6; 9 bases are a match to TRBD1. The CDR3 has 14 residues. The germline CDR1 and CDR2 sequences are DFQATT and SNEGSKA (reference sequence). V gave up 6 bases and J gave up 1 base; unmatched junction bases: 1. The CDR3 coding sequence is TGCAGTGCGACAGGGGGATCTGGGGCCAACGTCCTGACTTTC. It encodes CSATGGSGANVLTF.

The CDR3 is CSARVAGTFDGYTF. CDR3 bases: TGCAGTGCTAGAGTTGCGGGGACGTTTGACGGCTACACCTTC. The V gene is TRBV20-1, the J gene TRBJ1-2, with D perhaps TRBD1 (5 bases). CDR1 DFQATT and CDR2 SNEGSKA come from the germline V gene (reference sequence). The CDR3 runs 14 residues. V lost 1 base and J 8 bases, leaving 17 bases between the germline ends.

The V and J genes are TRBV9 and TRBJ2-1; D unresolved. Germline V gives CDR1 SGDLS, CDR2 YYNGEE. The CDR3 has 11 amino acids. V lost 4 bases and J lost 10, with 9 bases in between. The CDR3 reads CASSTENEQFF. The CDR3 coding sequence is TGTGCCAGCAGCACAGAGAACGAGCAGTTCTTC.